The present TCR beta chain was sequenced within a study of blood T cells in healthy people across ages. Study-wide context: The template switching approach captured approximately one barcoded beta molecule for every two T cells.

Primers used in a second PCR of roughly 7 to 12 cycles were a sample-barcoded 5' primer and a J-beta primer mix. MiXCR, run by TCRdb on the 5' RACE reads, gives a single entry per CDR3 protein. Here the sample spans about 1.5 million distinct CDR3 sequences, approximately 42% being singletons. Germline-derived CDR1 and CDR2 are DFQATT and SNEGSKA (reference sequence). The CDR3 runs 14 residues. V shed 5 bases, J shed 6 bases, and the junction held 7 bases outside the gene matches. The receptor's source is a young woman in good health. The genes are TRBV20-1 and TRBJ2-2; 9 bases map to TRBD1. The sequenced sample was blood. CDR3 in amino acids: CSAPGQGIAGELFF. In DNA form, the CDR3 reads TGCAGTGCTCCGGGACAGGGAATTGCCGGGGAGCTGTTTTTT.